Detailed here is one TCR beta chain. The table lists this clone with a count of one. Which antigen it targets is not known. Base qualities were left out, and no much larger clone turns up one base away. The collaborating institutions used their own protocols to collect whole blood in K2EDTA tubes. For TCRbeta analysis, collaborators shipped samples in one of three forms: frozen whole blood, isolated PBMCs, or DNA extracted from either of those sample types. TCRbeta CDR3 regions were amplified from genomic DNA using the immunoSEQ Assay, a bias-controlled multiplex PCR. Under the source paper's analysis protocol: The number of nucleated cells in each sample was estimated by amplification of reference gene primers within the assay. To quantify the absolute abundance of each unique TCRbeta CDR3 rearrangement, sequence reads were collapsed and filtered. For each sample, productive Simpson clonality was calculated by taking the square root of Simpson's diversity index across productive rearrangements. Here the immuneACCESS table is served through TCRdb, limited to in-frame sequences with V and J called. Missing clones are a known gap in these copies; in checked studies unresolved V genes cover under half, and the rest lacks a known reason. V and J calls plus clone size are reproduced from that table; the DNA served to infer D and trimming. Within this sample are around 30,000 clones, with 85% to 95% of them counted one time only. The ten largest account for roughly 3.7% of the sample.

These data come from a study of blood T cell repertoires in COVID-19 (TCRdb year 2020). Concerning the study at large: Samples from collaborators originated in the United States, Italy and Spain and spanned both the acute and convalescent phases of COVID-19. A freely available public database, intended as a resource for researchers studying the immune response to SARS-CoV-2, is where the repertoires were released. Samples were obtained from the ongoing ImmuneRACE study (first 160 participants) and from about 1,300 subjects provided by 6 global collaborators. The material from the prospective study consisted of cDNA or gDNA derived from T cells, B-cell-depleted T cells, or PBMCs. Deeply sampled blood TCRbeta repertoires from subjects exposed to, actively infected with, or recovered from COVID-19 were included in the dataset. A de-identified subject ID, COVID-19 status, age in years and sex were almost always included in the sample metadata. Where HLA class I and class II types were available, the types were taken from metadata supplied by the sample provider, not from assay-based typing.

The junction shows trimming of 0 bases on V and 6 bases on J, plus 10 bases between the germline ends. From the germline V gene, CDR1 is MNHEY and CDR2 is SVGAGI. The CDR3 has 14 amino acids, counting the end cysteine and phenylalanine. The DNA shown is the 42-base CDR3, in frame from base 1. Paper-wide results and their limitations: The quantity of clinical and demographic metadata differed by source and by participant and was supplied without curation.

The chain was built from TRBV6-5 and TRBJ2-3, with a weak D call of TRBD1 (5 bases match). The TCR originated in a human donor with active COVID-19. The donor label of this sample is uncertain. The sequenced material came from peripheral blood. The sequence in DNA is TGTGCCAGCAGTTACTCGTCAAGGGGCGATACGCAGTATTTT. This translates into CASSYSSRGDTQYF.